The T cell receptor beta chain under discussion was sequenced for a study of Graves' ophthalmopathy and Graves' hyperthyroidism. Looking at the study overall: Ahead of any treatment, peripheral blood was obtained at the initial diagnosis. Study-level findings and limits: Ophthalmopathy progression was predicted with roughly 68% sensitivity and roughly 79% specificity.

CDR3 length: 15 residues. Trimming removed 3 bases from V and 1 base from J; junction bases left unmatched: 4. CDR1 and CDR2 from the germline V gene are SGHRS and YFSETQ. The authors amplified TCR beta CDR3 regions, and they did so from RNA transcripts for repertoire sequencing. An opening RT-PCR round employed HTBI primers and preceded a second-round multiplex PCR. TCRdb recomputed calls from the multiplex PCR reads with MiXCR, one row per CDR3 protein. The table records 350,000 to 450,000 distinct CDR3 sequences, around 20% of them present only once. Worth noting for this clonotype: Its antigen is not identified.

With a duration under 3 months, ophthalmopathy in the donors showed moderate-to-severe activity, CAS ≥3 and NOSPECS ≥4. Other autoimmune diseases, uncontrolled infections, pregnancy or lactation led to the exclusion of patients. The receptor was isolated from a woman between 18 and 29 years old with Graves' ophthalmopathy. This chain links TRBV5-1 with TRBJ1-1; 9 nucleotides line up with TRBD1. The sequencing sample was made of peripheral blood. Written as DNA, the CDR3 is TGCGCCAGCAGCTCCGGGACAGGGTCGAACACTGAAGCTTTCTTT. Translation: CASSSGTGSNTEAFF.